The clone carrying this T cell receptor (beta chain) was counted between two and nine times. The antigen remains unidentified. This record belongs to a study of T-cell reconstitution after alpha-beta-depleted transplantation in children. Findings and limits, study-wide: Newly produced T cells mostly accounted for T-cell counts and diversity one year post-transplant.

Per the germline V gene, CDR1 is SGHRS and CDR2 is YFSETQ. CDR3 length: 15 residues. V lost 7 bases and J lost 0, with 14 bases in between. The TCRbeta library incorporated unique molecular identifiers. MiXCR, run by TCRdb on the PCR reads, gives a single entry per CDR3 protein. Of 250,000 to 400,000 distinct CDR3 sequences in the sample, approximately 23% are singletons; the top ten hold about 10%. The chain combines TRBV5-1 with TRBJ2-1; D perhaps matches TRBD2 (5 bases). The TCR was taken from a male patient younger than 18 who had a stem cell transplant for acute lymphoblastic leukemia, so the T cells may come from the graft donor. This sample comprised PBMCs, mostly from graft donor cells, obtained 180 days after TCRalphabeta/CD19-depleted stem cell transplant. This CDR3 is CASQGRASSYNEQFF. The DNA for the CDR3 is TGCGCCAGCCAAGGGCGGGCCAGCTCCTACAATGAGCAGTTCTTC.